This T cell receptor (beta chain) was retrieved from a study of blood T cell repertoires in COVID-19. Overall study context: The cDNA or gDNA used as material had been derived from T cells, B-cell-depleted T cells, or PBMCs.

This CDR3 contains 14 residues. Germline V lookup: CDR1 MNHEY, CDR2 SMNVEV (reference sequence). V lost 7 bases and J lost 1, with 13 bases in between. The authors' processing: Nucleated cell number was recorded as an estimate derived from reference gene primer amplification. Sequenced by immunoSEQ multiplex PCR; TCRdb stores in-frame clones only, minus some. From that table come the V and J calls and clone size; the DNA was used to work out D and trimming. The sample carries approximately 50,000 clones, approximately 89% recorded once. V usage is TRBV27 and J usage is TRBJ1-1; a possible D gene is TRBD1 (6 bases). Sequenced sample: peripheral blood. This clonotype was sampled from a man in his 60s with acute or convalescent COVID-19. In nucleotides, the CDR3 is TGTGCCAGCACCCCCTGGGGGCAGAACACTGAAGCTTTCTTT. Its translation: CASTPWGQNTEAFF.